The next 23 T cell receptor beta chains were all read from a single sample in a study of blood T cell repertoires in COVID-19. Produced via immunoSEQ multiplex PCR; TCRdb's table is partial and in-frame only. The repertoire holds roughly 87,000 clones, 89% seen once, with less than 6.5% in the top ten. The sequenced sample consisted of peripheral blood. The source is a woman older than 75 with active COVID-19.

V is TRBV28 and J is TRBJ1-1, with unresolved D. This CDR3 contains 14 residues. Germline CDR1 is MDHEN and CDR2 is SYDVKM. V lost 2 bases and J 0 bases, leaving 7 bases between the germline ends. This CDR3 is CASSLEQLNTEAFF. The CDR3 coding sequence is TGTGCCAGCAGTTTAGAACAGCTGAACACTGAAGCTTTCTTT.

The V gene is TRBV2, the J gene TRBJ2-7; a weak D match, TRBD2 (6 bases). Germline V gene sequence: CDR1 SNHLY, CDR2 FYNNEI. The V end was cut by 8 bases, the J end by 3 bases, with 20 bases between. The CDR3 runs to 15 residues. CDR3 protein: CASDAGILYGYEQYF. The CDR3 bases are TGTGCCAGCGATGCGGGAATCCTATACGGCTACGAGCAGTACTTC.

This sequence joins TRBV4-2 and TRBJ2-7; 12 bases align to TRBD2. V dropped 4 bases and J dropped 7; count of bases not matched to a gene: 11. This CDR3 contains 16 residues. Germline-derived CDR1 and CDR2 are LGHNA and YNFKEQ. The CDR3 DNA follows: TGTGCCAGCAGCCTATCTAGCGGGAGGGGTTCGGGGGAGCAGTACTTC. Translating it yields CASSLSSGRGSGEQYF.

The chain recombines TRBV11-3 with TRBJ2-1; the match to TRBD1 covers 11 bases. Per the germline V gene, CDR1 is SGHNT and CDR2 is YENEEA. CDR3 length: 15 residues. V shed 5 bases and J 6 bases; nucleotides not matched to a gene: 6. DNA of the CDR3: TGTGCCAGCAGCCCTGGACAGGGGGCCACCAATGAGCAGTTCTTC. It translates to CASSPGQGATNEQFF.

This clone was seen just once. The CDR3, as DNA: TGTGCCAGCTCACCACCTAGCGGGAGGCCTTACGAGCAGTACTTC. Translated: CASSPPSGRPYEQYF. The gene calls are TRBV18 and TRBJ2-7; TRBD2 agrees at 10 bases. The germline V gene encodes CDR1 KGHSH and CDR2 LQKENI. CDR3 size: 15 residues. After removal of 0 bases from V and 4 bases from J, the junction contained 3 bases not matched to a gene.

This chain joins TRBV18 and TRBJ2-7; the match to TRBD2 covers 7 bases. Germline loops: CDR1 KGHSH, CDR2 LQKENI. The CDR3 length is 14 residues. The junction had 1 base not matched to a gene; V was cut back by 0 bases and J by 2 bases. This chain's CDR3 is CASSPPGLPYEQYF. CDR3 sequence (DNA): TGTGCCAGCTCACCACCGGGACTACCCTACGAGCAGTACTTC. The entire variable domain, with the rest obtained from reference TRBV18 and TRBJ2-7, is as follows: NAGVMQNPRHLVRRRGQEARLRCSPMKGHSHVYWYRQLPEEGLKFMVYLQKENIIDESGMPKERFSAEFPKEGPSILRIQQVVRGDSAAYFCASSPPGLPYEQYFGPGTRLTVT.

V gene TRBV7-2 combines with J gene TRBJ2-3; TRBD2 agrees at 16 bases. CDR3 length: 19 residues. The V and J ends lost 2 bases and 4 bases, in that order; junction bases with no gene match: 9. Per germline, CDR1 SGHTA and CDR2 FQGNSA. The CDR3 region is CASSLKGLAGGPIADTQYF. The CDR3 nucleotides are TGTGCCAGCAGCTTAAAGGGACTAGCGGGAGGGCCGATAGCAGATACGCAGTATTTT.

V is TRBV7-3 and J is TRBJ1-1; D not resolved. Looked up from germline, CDR1 is SGHTA and CDR2 is FQGTGA. The V end lost 5 bases, the J end lost 4 bases, and 8 bases lay between the germline ends. The CDR3 is 12 residues long. The CDR3 bases are TGTGCCAGCAGCAGTTCGAGCACTGAAGCTTTCTTT. Protein: CASSSSSTEAFF.

The genes are TRBV23-1 and TRBJ2-7; 7 bases match TRBD2. TRBV23-1 is placed among ORFs of uncertain function. Trimming removed 1 base from V and 2 bases from J; junction bases left unmatched: 14. The CDR3 runs to 18 residues. CDR3 region: CASSQLGERRERAYEQYF. The CDR3 DNA is TGCGCCAGCAGTCAATTAGGGGAACGGCGGGAGAGGGCCTACGAGCAGTACTTC.

The rearrangement links TRBV7-9 to TRBJ1-2; D gene ambiguous. V was shortened by 3 bases and J by 7 bases, with 21 bases between the two germline ends. There are 16 residues in the CDR3. The germline V gene encodes CDR1 SEHNR and CDR2 FQNEAQ (reference sequence). CDR3 DNA: TGTGCCAGCAGCTTTTGGAGTGCCTCAAAGCTAGGTGGCTACACCTTC. Translating it yields CASSFWSASKLGGYTF.

The V and J genes are TRBV7-9 and TRBJ1-1; TRBD1 agrees at 7 bases. The V gene's germline CDR1 is SEHNR and CDR2 FQNEAQ (reference sequence). The J segment lost 2 bases and the V segment lost 4 bases, leaving 1 base of the junction unmatched. The CDR3 has 13 residues. CDR3 DNA sequence: TGTGCCAGCAGCTGGACAGGAAACACTGAAGCTTTCTTT. Translation: CASSWTGNTEAFF.

The chain employs TRBV18 and TRBJ2-5; tentatively, D is TRBD1 (5 bases). V was pared by 5 bases and J by 5 bases, with 9 bases between. CDR3 length: 12 residues. From germline, CDR1 is KGHSH and CDR2 LQKENI. The CDR3: CASSWAGETQYF. DNA for the CDR3: TGTGCCAGCTCATGGGCAGGGGAGACCCAGTACTTC.

This clone was found once. The J gene is TRBJ1-5, the V gene TRBV7-2; maybe TRBD1 (5 bases). CDR1 is SGHTA and CDR2 is FQGNSA in the germline V gene. The CDR3 extends over 15 amino acids. Trimming took off 2 bases at V and 3 bases at J, with 11 bases between the two ends. The CDR3 DNA reads TGTGCCAGCAGCTTATTCGGACACCACAATCAGCCCCAGCATTTT. Amino acids: CASSLFGHHNQPQHF. Full variable domain (missing parts from reference TRBV7-2 and TRBJ1-5): GAGVSQSPSNKVTEKGKDVELRCDPISGHTALYWYRQSLGQGLEFLIYFQGNSAPDKSGLPSDRFSAERTGGSVSTLTIQRTQQEDSAVYLCASSLFGHHNQPQHFGDGTRLSIL.

This clone was recorded a few times. J is TRBJ1-2 and V is TRBV4-3, with no clear D. This CDR3 contains 15 residues. From germline, CDR1 is LGHNA and CDR2 YSLEER. The V end was cut by 0 bases, the J end by 3 bases, with 11 bases between. The CDR3 DNA reads TGCGCCAGCAGCCAAGAACGGGGATTAGACTATGGCTACACCTTC. It codes for CASSQERGLDYGYTF.

V gene TRBV5-6 combines with J gene TRBJ2-7; 7 bases match TRBD1. Germline V gives CDR1 SGHDT, CDR2 YYEEEE. V was clipped by 3 bases and J by 5 bases; unmatched bases: 5. This CDR3 contains 13 residues. The DNA for the CDR3 is TGTGCCAGCAGCTCGCAGGGGGTCAACGAGCAGTACTTC. Translating gives CASSSQGVNEQYF.

The chain is built from TRBV10-3 and TRBJ2-3; 7 bases are a match to TRBD1. Germline V gene lookup returns CDR1 ENHRY and CDR2 SYGVKD. V was pared by 6 bases and J by 3 bases, with 6 bases of the junction left unmatched. CDR3 length: 14 residues. As DNA, the CDR3 is TGTGCCATCAGAAACAGGGGCGTTACAGATACGCAGTATTTT. It specifies CAIRNRGVTDTQYF.

The V gene is TRBV7-2, the J gene TRBJ2-7; the match to TRBD2 covers 8 bases. The CDR3 loop spans 16 amino acids. Germline V CDR1 and CDR2: SGHTA, FQGNSA. The V gene end was trimmed by 2 bases and the J gene end by 6 bases; junction bases not matched to a gene: 12. The CDR3 DNA reads as TGTGCCAGCAGCTTATTAGCGGGGACGGGAGGGGGCGAGCAGTACTTC. It translates to CASSLLAGTGGGEQYF.

CDR3 bases: TGCGCCACCCGGAAGCGGGACGCAGATACGCAGTATTTT. Its protein product is CATRKRDADTQYF. V and J are TRBV10-2 and TRBJ2-3; 7 bases match TRBD2. Losses at the gene ends were 10 bases for V and 4 bases for J; bases not matched to a gene: 8. CDR3 length: 13 amino acids. Germline values: CDR1 WSHSY, CDR2 SAAADI.

This chain joins TRBV10-3 and TRBJ1-1; D gene uncertain. The germline CDR1 and CDR2 sequences are ENHRY and SYGVKD. The CDR3 runs 15 residues. The ends were cut back, 0 bases at V and 0 bases at J, with 8 bases in the middle. The CDR3 DNA sequence: TGTGCCATCAGTGAGTCGAGCGGATTGAACACTGAAGCTTTCTTT. Its translation is CAISESSGLNTEAFF.

This chain connects TRBV28 to TRBJ1-4; D remains ambiguous. The germline V and J ends were trimmed by 6 bases and 8 bases, with 19 bases remaining between them. CDR1 and CDR2 from the germline V gene are MDHEN and SYDVKM. This CDR3 is 15 amino acids long. CDR3 DNA sequence: TGTGCCAGCAGCCCCCAATCACAAGCTAGGGAAAAACTGTTTTTT. This codes for CASSPQSQAREKLFF.

The chain couples TRBV7-9 to TRBJ2-3, with D possibly TRBD2 on 6 matching bases. Trimming cost V 5 bases and J 2 bases, with 8 bases left between them. The germline V gene has CDR1 SEHNR and CDR2 FQNEAQ (reference sequence). The CDR3 has 13 residues. In nucleotides, the CDR3 is TGTGCCAGCAGCGGCGGGGCCACAGATACGCAGTATTTT. The encoded protein is CASSGGATDTQYF.

This clone was counted between two and nine times. This chain joins TRBV24-1 and TRBJ1-2, with a possible D match to TRBD1 (6 bases). Germline V gives CDR1 KGHDR, CDR2 SFDVKD. The ends were cut back, 5 bases at V and 0 bases at J, with 12 bases in the middle. This CDR3 contains 15 residues. The CDR3 protein is CATSAQGSANYGYTF. CDR3 DNA sequence: TGTGCCACCAGTGCTCAGGGGTCAGCTAACTATGGCTACACCTTC.

V is TRBV7-2 and J is TRBJ2-4; D unresolved. Germline CDR1 and CDR2: SGHTA and FQGNSA. This CDR3 has 18 residues. The V end lost 2 bases, the J end lost 0 bases, and 17 bases lay between the germline ends. This CDR3 reads CASSLLYFHALAKNIQYF. The DNA for the CDR3 is TGTGCCAGCAGCTTACTGTACTTCCACGCCCTAGCCAAAAACATTCAGTACTTC. The full variable domain, with the rest looked up from reference TRBV7-2 and TRBJ2-4, is GAGVSQSPSNKVTEKGKDVELRCDPISGHTALYWYRQSLGQGLEFLIYFQGNSAPDKSGLPSDRFSAERTGGSVSTLTIQRTQQEDSAVYLCASSLLYFHALAKNIQYFGAGTRLSVL.